This T cell receptor (beta chain) emerged from a study of T cells in women clearing cervical HPV infection. As for the study in general: Controls were women whose single incident HPV16 infection cleared within 12 months without precancer or cancer.

This CDR3 is built from 16 residues. J was trimmed by 4 bases and V by 2 bases; bases with no gene match: 5. Germline CDR1 and CDR2: LNHDA and SQIVND (reference sequence). About this clone itself: From the germline J gene comes the end of the CDR3, since the read stops 3 residues before it.

Prevalent HPV16 infections were excluded; only incident single HPV16 infections included. immunoSEQ multiplex PCR used an average of approximately 1,300 ng genomic DNA. Assay used: immunoSEQ multiplex PCR; TCRdb lists only in-frame clones, some missing. This sample's table has roughly 30,000 clones. The chain joins TRBV19 to TRBJ2-2, with TRBD1 matching over 9 bases. The sequencing input was blood buffy coat. This sequence originates from a woman between 18 and 70 years old with a cervical HPV16 infection that either progressed to CIN3+ or cleared (not recorded which). The CDR3 sequence is CASSIQGQGFTGELFF. The sequenced CDR3 bases are TGTGCCAGTAGTATACAGGGACAGGGTTTCACCGGGGAG.